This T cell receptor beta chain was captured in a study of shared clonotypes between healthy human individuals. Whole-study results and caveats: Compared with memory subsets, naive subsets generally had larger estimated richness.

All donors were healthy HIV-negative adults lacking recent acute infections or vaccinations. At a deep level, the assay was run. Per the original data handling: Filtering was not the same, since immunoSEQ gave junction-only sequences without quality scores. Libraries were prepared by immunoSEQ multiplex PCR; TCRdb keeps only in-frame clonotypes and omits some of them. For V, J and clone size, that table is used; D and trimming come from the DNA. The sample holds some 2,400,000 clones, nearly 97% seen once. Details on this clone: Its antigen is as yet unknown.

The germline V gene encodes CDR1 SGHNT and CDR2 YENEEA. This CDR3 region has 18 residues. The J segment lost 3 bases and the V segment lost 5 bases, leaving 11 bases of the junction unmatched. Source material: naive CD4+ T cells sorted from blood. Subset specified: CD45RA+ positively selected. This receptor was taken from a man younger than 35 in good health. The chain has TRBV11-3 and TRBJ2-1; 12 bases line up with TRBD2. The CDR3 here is CASSPLRTSGENYNEQFF. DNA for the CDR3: TGTGCCAGCAGCCCCCTCCGGACTAGCGGGGAGAACTACAATGAGCAGTTCTTC.